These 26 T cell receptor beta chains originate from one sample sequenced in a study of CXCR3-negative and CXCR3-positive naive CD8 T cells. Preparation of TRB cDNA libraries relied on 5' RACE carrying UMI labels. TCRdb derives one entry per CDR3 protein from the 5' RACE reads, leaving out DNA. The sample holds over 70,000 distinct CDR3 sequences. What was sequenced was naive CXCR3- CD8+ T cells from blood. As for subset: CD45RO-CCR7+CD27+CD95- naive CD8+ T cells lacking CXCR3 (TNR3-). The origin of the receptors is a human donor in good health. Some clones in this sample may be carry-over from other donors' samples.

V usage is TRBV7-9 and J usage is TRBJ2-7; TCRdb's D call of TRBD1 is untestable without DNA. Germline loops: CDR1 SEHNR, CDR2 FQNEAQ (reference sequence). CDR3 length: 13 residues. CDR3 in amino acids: CASSYRGHYEQYF.

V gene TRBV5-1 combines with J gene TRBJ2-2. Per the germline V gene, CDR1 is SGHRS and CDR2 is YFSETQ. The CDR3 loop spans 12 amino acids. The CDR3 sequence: CASSLVPGELFF.

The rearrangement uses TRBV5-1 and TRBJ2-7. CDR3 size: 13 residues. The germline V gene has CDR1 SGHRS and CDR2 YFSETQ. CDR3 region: CASSTDSSYEQYF.

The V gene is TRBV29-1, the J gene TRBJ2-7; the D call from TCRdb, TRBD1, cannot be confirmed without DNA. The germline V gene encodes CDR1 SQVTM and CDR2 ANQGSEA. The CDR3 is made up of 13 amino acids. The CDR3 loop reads CSARTGSSYEQYF.

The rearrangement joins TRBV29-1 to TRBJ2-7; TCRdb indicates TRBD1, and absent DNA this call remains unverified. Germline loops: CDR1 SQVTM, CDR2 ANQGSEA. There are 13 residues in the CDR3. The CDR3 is CSVEGGAVSEQYF.

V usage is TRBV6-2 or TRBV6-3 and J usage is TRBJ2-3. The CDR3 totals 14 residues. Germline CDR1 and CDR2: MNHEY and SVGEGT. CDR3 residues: CATAESGYTDTQYF.

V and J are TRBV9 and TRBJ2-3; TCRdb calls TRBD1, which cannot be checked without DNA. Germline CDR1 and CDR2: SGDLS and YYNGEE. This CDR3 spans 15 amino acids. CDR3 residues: CASSVAGATTDTQYF. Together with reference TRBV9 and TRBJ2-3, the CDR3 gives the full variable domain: DSGVTQTPKHLITATGQRVTLRCSPRSGDLSVYWYQQSLDQGLQFLIQYYNGEERAKGNILERFSAQQFPDLHSELNLSSLELGDSALYFCASSVAGATTDTQYFGPGTRLTVL.

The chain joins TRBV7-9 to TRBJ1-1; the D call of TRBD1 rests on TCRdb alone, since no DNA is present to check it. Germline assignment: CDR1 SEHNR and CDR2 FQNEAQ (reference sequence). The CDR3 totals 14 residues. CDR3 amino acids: CASSPPGVNTEAFF.

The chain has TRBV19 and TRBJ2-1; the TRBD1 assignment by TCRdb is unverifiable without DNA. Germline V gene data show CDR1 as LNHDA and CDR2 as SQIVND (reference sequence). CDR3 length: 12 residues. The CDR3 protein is CASSIGGHKQFF.

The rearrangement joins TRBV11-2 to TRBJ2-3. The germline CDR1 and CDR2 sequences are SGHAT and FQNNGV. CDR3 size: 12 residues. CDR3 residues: CASSQQPDTQYF. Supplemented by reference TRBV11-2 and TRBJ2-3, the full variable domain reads EAGVAQSPRYKIIEKRQSVAFWCNPISGHATLYWYQQILGQGPKLLIQFQNNGVVDDSQLPKDRFSAERLKGVDSTLKIQPAKLEDSAVYLCASSQQPDTQYFGPGTRLTVL.

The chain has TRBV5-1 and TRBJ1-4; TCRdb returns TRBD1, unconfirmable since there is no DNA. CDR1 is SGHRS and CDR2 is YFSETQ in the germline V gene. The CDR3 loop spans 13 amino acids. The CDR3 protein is CASSIDRPEKLFF.

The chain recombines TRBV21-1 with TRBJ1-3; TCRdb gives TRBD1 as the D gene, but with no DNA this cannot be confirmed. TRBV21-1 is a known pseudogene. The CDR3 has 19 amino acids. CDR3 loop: CASSTQGKGTADAGNTIYF.

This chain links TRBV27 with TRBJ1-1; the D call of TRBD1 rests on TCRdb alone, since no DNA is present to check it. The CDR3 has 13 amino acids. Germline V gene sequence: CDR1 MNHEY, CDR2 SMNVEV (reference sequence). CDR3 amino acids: CASSSAGPLEAFF.

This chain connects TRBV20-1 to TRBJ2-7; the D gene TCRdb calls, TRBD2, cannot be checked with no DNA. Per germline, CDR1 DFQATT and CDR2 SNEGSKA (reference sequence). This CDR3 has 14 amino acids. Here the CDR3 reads CSAREGLENYEQYF.

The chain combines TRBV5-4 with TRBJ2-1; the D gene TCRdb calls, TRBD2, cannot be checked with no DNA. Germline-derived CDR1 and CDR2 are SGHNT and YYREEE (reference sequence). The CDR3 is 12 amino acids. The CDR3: CASMAGGLEQFF.

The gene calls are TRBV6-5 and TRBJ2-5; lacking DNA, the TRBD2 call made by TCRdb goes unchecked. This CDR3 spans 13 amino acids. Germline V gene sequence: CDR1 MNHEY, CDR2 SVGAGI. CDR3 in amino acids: CASSYGEEETQYF.

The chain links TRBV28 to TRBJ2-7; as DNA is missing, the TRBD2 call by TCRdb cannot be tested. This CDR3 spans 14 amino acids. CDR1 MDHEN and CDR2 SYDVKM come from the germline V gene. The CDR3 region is CASSPTALSYEQYF.

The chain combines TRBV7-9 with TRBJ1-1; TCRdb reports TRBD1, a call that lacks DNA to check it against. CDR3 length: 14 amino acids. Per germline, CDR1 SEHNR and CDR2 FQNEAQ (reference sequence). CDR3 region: CASSLMSGLTEAFF.

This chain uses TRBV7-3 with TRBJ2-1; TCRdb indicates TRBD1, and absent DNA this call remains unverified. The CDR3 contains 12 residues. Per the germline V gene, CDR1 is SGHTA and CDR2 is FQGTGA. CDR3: CASSHGGGEQFF.

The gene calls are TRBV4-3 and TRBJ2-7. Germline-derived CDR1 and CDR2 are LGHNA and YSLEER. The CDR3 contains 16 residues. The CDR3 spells CASSQDSSGFTYEQYF.

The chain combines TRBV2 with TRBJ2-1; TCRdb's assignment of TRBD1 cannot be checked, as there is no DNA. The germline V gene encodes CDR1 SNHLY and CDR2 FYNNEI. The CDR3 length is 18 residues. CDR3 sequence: CASSRLNPLDREYNEQFF.

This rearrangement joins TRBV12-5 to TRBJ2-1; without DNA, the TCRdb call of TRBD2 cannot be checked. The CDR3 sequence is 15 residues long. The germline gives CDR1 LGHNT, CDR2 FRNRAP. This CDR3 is CASGFTSGSHNEQFF.

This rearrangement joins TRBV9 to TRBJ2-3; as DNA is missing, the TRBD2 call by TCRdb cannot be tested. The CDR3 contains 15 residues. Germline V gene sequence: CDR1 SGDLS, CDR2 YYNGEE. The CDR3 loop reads CASSGVQAGADTQYF.

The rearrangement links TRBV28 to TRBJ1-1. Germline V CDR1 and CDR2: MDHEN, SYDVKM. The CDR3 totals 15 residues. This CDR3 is CASSLMQATNTEAFF.

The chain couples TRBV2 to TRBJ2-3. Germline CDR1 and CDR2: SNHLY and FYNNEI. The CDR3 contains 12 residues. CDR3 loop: CARLTSTDTQYF.

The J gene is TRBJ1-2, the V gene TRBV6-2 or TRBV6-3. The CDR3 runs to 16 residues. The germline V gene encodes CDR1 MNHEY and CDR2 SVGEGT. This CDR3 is CASRAAGALLFYGYTF.